This TCR beta chain was recovered during a study of blood T cell repertoires in COVID-19. Study-level background: Acute-phase and convalescent COVID-19 samples originated in the United States, Italy and Spain. From T cells, B-cell-depleted T cells, or PBMCs came the material, which was cDNA or gDNA.

The germline CDR1 and CDR2 sequences are SGDLS and YYNGEE. The CDR3 contains 15 residues. The ends were cut back, 5 bases at V and 0 bases at J, with 12 bases in the middle. Study processing details: Amplifying reference gene primers gave estimates of nucleated cell counts. Profiling relied on immunoSEQ multiplex PCR, and the TCRdb table lists in-frame clones only, not all of them. V and J calls and clone size are those listed in that table; D and trimming were worked out from the DNA. The data hold approximately 300,000 clones, with 83% observed a single time. The chain couples TRBV9 to TRBJ1-5; TRBD1 might be the D (6 bases). The TCR sequence derives from a woman in her 50s with acute or convalescent COVID-19. Sequencing used peripheral blood. In DNA form, the CDR3 reads TGTGCCAGCAGTCCGGGACAATTTAGCAATCAGCCCCAGCATTTT. It yields the protein CASSPGQFSNQPQHF.